Given below is one T cell receptor (beta chain) in context. The data were taken from a study of OX40 agonist ivuxolimab in advanced cancers. The CDR3 extends over 14 amino acids. V lost 4 bases and J lost 6; bases outside the gene matches: 8. From germline, CDR1 is SGDLS and CDR2 YYNGEE. TCRdb's table, derived via immunoSEQ multiplex PCR, lists solely in-frame clones and lacks some. The sample contains under 55,000 clones, 90% to 95% of which appear only once. The receptor was isolated from an adult with an advanced solid tumor such as melanoma, head and neck, liver or kidney cancer. The sequenced sample was CD4+ or CD8+ T cells sorted from blood, obtained in a trial of the OX40 agonist ivuxolimab. The chain recombines TRBV9 with TRBJ2-7; 9 bases fit TRBD1. CDR3 sequence (DNA): TGTGCCAGCAGCTCAGGACAGGGGCCCCCCGAGCAGTACTTC. Its translation is CASSSGQGPPEQYF.